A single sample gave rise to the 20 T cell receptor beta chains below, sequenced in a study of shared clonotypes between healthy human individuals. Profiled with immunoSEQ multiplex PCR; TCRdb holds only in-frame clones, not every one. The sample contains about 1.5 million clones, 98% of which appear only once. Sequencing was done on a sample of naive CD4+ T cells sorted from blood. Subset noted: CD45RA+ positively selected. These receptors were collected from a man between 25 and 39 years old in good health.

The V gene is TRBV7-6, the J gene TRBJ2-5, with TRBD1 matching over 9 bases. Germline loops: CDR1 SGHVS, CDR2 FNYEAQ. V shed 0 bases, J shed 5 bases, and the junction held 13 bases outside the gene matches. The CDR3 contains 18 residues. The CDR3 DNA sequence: TGTGCCAGCAGCTTAGCCTCCTCCGGGACAGGGTTGGGGGAGACCCAGTACTTC. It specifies CASSLASSGTGLGETQYF.

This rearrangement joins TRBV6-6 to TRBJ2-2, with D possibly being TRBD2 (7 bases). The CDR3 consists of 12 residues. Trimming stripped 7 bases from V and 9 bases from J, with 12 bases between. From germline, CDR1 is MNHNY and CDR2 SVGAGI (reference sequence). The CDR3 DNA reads TGTGCCAGCACCCCGGGGGGCTGGGAGCTGTTTTTT. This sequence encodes CASTPGGWELFF.

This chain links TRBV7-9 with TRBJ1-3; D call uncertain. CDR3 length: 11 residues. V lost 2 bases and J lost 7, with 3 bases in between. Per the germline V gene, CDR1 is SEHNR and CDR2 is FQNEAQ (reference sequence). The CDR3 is CASSLLNTIYF. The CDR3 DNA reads TGTGCCAGCAGCTTACTGAACACCATATATTTT.

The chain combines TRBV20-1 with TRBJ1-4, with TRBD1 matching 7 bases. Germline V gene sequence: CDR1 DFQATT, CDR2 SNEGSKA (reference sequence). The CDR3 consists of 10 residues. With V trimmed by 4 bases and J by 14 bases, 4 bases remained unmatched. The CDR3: CSATRGGLFF. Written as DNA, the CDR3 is TGCAGTGCTACCAGGGGGGGGCTGTTTTTT.

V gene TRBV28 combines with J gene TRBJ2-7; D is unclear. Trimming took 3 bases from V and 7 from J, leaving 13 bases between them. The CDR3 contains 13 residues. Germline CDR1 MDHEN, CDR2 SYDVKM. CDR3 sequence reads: CASSFGREREQYF. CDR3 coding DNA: TGTGCCAGCAGTTTTGGCCGCGAGAGAGAGCAGTACTTC.

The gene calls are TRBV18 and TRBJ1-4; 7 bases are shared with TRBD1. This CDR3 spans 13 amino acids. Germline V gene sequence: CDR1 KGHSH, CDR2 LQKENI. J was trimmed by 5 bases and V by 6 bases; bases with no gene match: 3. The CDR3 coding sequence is TGTGCCAGCTCTCGGGACAGAAATGAAAAACTGTTTTTT. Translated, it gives CASSRDRNEKLFF.

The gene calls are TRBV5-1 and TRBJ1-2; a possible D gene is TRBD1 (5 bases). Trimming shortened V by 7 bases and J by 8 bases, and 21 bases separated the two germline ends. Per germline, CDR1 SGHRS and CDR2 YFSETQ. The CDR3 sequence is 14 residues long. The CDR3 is CASGSGTLEEGYTF. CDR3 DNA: TGCGCCAGCGGCTCCGGGACTCTGGAAGAAGGCTACACCTTC.

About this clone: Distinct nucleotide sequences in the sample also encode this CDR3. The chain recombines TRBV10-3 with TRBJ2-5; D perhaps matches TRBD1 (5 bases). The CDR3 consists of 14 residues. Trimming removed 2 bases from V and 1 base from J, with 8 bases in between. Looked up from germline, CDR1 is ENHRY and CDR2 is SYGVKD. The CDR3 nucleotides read TGTGCCATCAGTGAGGGTGGGGCCCAAGAGACCCAGTACTTC. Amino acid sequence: CAISEGGAQETQYF.

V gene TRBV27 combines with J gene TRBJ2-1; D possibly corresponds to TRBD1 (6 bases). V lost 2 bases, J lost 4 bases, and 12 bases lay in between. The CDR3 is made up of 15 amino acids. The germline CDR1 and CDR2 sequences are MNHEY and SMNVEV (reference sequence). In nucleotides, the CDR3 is TGTGCCAGCAGTTTACGGACAGAACCTTACAATGAGCAGTTCTTC. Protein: CASSLRTEPYNEQFF.

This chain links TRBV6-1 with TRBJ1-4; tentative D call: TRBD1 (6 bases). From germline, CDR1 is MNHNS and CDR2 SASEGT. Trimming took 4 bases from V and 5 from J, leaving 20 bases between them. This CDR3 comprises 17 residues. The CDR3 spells CASSGGTLGARNEKLFF. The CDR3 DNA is TGTGCCAGCAGTGGGGGGACATTGGGGGCCCGAAATGAAAAACTGTTTTTT.

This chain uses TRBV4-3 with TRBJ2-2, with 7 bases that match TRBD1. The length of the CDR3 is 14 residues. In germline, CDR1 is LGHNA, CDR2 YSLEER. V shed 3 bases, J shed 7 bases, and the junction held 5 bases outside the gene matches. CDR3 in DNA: TGCGCCAGCAGCCAGGGGACAGTTAACGGGGAGCTGTTTTTT. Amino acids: CASSQGTVNGELFF.

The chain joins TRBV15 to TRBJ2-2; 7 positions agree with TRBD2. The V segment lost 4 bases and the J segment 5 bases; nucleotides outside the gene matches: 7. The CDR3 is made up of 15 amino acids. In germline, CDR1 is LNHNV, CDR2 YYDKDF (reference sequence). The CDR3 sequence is CATSTRGVGTGELFF. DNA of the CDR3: TGTGCCACCAGCACCCGGGGGGTAGGGACCGGGGAGCTGTTTTTT.

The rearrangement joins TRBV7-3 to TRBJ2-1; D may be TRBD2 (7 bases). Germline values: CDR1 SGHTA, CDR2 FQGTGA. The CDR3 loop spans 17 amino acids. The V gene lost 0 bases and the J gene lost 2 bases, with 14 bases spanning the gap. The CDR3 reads CASSLTSGGLPYNEQFF. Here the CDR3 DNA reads TGTGCCAGCAGCTTAACGTCGGGGGGCCTCCCCTACAATGAGCAGTTCTTC. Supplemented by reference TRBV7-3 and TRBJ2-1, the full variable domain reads GAGVSQTPSNKVTEKGKYVELRCDPISGHTALYWYRQSLGQGPEFLIYFQGTGAADDSGLPNDRFFAVRPEGSVSTLKIQRTERGDSAVYLCASSLTSGGLPYNEQFFGPGTRLTVL.

The CDR3 spells CASSKGQGPFNQPQHF. In DNA form, the CDR3 reads TGTGCCAGCAGTAAGGGACAGGGCCCTTTCAATCAGCCCCAGCATTTT. V gene TRBV2 combines with J gene TRBJ1-5; 9 bases are a match to TRBD1. Per germline, CDR1 SNHLY and CDR2 FYNNEI. With V trimmed by 5 bases and J by 3 bases, 8 bases remained unmatched. CDR3 length equals 16 residues.

The CDR3 region has the DNA TGTGCCAGCAGACCGAGCGGGAGCACGCGCGAGCAGTACTTC. Translating it yields CASRPSGSTREQYF. The rearrangement joins TRBV11-2 to TRBJ2-7, with 8 positions matching TRBD2. Germline V lookup: CDR1 SGHAT, CDR2 FQNNGV. The CDR3 length is 14 residues. J gave up 6 bases and V 6 bases, and 10 bases lay outside the gene matches. The variable domain in full, completed from reference TRBV11-2 and TRBJ2-7, reads EAGVAQSPRYKIIEKRQSVAFWCNPISGHATLYWYQQILGQGPKLLIQFQNNGVVDDSQLPKDRFSAERLKGVDSTLKIQPAKLEDSAVYLCASRPSGSTREQYFGPGTRLTVT.

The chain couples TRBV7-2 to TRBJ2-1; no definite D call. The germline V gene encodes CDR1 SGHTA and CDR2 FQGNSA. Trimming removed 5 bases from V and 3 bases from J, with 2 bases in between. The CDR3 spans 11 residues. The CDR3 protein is CASSIYNEQFF. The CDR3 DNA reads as TGTGCCAGCAGCATCTACAATGAGCAGTTCTTC.

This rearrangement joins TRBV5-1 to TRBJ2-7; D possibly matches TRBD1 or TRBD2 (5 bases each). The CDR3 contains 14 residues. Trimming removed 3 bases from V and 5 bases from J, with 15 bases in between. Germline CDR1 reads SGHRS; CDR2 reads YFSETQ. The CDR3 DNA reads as TGCGCCAGCAGCTCAATAACGGGACCTCACGAGCAGTACTTC. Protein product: CASSSITGPHEQYF.

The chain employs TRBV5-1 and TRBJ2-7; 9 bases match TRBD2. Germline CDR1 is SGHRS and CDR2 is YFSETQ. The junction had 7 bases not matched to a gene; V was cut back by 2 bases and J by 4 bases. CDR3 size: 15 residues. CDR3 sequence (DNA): TGCGCCAGCAGCTTCTTGGTAGCGGGAGAATACGAGCAGTACTTC. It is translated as CASSFLVAGEYEQYF.

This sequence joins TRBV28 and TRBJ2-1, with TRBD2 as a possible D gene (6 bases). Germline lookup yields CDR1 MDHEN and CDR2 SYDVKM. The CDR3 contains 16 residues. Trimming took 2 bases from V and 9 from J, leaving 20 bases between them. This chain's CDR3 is CASSLLSGASRGEQFF. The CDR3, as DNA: TGTGCCAGCAGTTTACTGTCGGGAGCCTCCCGGGGTGAGCAGTTCTTC.

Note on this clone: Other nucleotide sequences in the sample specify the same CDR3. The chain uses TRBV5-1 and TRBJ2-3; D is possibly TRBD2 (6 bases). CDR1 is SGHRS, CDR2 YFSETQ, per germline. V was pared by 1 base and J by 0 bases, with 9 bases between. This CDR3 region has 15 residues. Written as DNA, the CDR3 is TGCGCCAGCAGCTTGTTGGCGGGGAGCACAGATACGCAGTATTTT. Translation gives CASSLLAGSTDTQYF.